This T cell receptor (beta chain) was retrieved from a study of pediatric ulcerative colitis. Looking at the study overall: Fewer than 10 patients showed pancolitis and two showed left-sided colitis. Broader study findings: No controls had the two rectal clonotypes shared by ulcerative colitis patients.

Concerning this clone itself: The antigen is not known.

Assay used: immunoSEQ multiplex PCR; TCRdb lists only in-frame clones, some missing. Of fewer than 25,000 clones in the sample, about 71% were seen once. Rectal tissue came from one to two pinch biopsies taken at colonoscopy. Germline-derived CDR1 and CDR2 are SGHRS and YFSETQ. V lost 1 base, J lost 2 bases, and 12 bases lay in between. This CDR3 contains 16 residues. V gene TRBV5-1 combines with J gene TRBJ2-2; no clear D. The sequence was obtained from a boy aged 10-17 years with severe ulcerative colitis. Sample: gut tissue. The CDR3 nucleotides read TGCGCCAGCAGCTTGTCCTCGGGCAGAAACACCGGGGAGCTGTTTTTT. Amino acids: CASSLSSGRNTGELFF.